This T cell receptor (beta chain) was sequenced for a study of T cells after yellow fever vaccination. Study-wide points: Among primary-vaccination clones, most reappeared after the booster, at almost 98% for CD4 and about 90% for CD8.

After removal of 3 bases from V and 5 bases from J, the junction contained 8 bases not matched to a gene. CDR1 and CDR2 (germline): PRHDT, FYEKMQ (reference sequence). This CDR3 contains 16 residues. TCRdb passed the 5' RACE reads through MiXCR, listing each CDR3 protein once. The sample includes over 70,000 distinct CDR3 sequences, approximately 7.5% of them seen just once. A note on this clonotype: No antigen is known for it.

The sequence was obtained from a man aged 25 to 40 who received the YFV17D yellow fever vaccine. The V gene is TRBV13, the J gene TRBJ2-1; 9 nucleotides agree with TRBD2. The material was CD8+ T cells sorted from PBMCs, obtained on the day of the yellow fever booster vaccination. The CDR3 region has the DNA TGTGCCAGCAGCTTTCCTAGCGGGACCTTTAACAATGAGCAGTTCTTC. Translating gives CASSFPSGTFNNEQFF.